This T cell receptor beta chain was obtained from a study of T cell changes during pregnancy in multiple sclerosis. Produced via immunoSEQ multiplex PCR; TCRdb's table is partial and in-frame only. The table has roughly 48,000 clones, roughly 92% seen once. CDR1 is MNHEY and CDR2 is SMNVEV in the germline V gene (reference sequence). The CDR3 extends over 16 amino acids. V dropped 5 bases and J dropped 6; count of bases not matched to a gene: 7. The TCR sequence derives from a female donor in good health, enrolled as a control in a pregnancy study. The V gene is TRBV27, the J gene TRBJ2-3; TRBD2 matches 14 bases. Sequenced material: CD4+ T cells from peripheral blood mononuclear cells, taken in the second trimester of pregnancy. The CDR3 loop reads CASSQGTSGGIDTQYF. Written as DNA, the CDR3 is TGTGCCAGCAGTCAGGGGACTAGCGGGGGCATTGATACGCAGTATTTT.